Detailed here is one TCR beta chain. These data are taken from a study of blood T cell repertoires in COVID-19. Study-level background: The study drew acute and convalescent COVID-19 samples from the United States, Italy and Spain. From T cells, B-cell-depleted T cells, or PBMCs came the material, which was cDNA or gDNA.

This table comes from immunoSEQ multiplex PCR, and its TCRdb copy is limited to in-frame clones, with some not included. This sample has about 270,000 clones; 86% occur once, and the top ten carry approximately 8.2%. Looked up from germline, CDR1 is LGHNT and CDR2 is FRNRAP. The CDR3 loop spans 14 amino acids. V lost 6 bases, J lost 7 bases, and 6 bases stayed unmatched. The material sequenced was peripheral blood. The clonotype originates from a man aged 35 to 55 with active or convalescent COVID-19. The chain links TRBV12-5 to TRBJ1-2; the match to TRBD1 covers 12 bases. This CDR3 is CASGLGTGGSGYTF. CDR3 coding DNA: TGTGCTAGTGGCCTCGGGACAGGGGGCTCTGGCTACACCTTC.